A selection of T cell receptor beta chains follows, all from one sample in a study of blood T cell repertoires in COVID-19. Some clones are missing from TCRdb's copy, which holds only in-frame ones; the method was immunoSEQ multiplex PCR. The profile shows fewer than 200,000 clones, approximately 80% of them singletons. The sequencing input was peripheral blood. These TCRs come from a middle-aged woman with COVID-19, enrolled during active disease. CDR3s leave out the opening cysteine and the closing phenylalanine or tryptophan. Not every row has a clone size; where given, it reads once, few, many or a size class.

v_gene: TRBV24-1
len: 14
abundance: -
CDR3aa: ATSDIPSAGNYGYT

v_gene: TRBV2
len: 10
abundance: once
CDR3aa: ATQGLGDEQF

v_gene: TRBV9
len: 12
abundance: -
CDR3aa: ASSGQGQLTEAF

v_gene: TRBV18
len: 9
abundance: -
CDR3aa: ASSPGETVF

v_gene: TRBV5-1
len: 10
abundance: -
CDR3aa: ASSRGSYEQY

v_gene: TRBV7-6
len: 12
abundance: -
CDR3aa: ASSRTGGSYGYT

v_gene: TRBV16
len: 12
abundance: -
CDR3aa: ASSQSLGGNEQF

v_gene: TRBV7-3
len: 10
abundance: -
CDR3aa: ASSHLPGTQY

v_gene: TRBV9
len: 17
abundance: -
CDR3aa: ASSVGSRTSGSPNNEQF

v_gene: TRBV25-1
len: 12
abundance: -
CDR3aa: ASSEGGSFYEQY

v_gene: TRBV4-1
len: 14
abundance: -
CDR3aa: ASSQAVTGLRTEAF

v_gene: TRBV3-1/TRBV3-2
len: 12
abundance: -
CDR3aa: ASSQAYKGNEQF

v_gene: TRBV9
len: 11
abundance: -
CDR3aa: ASSVDWGDGYT

v_gene: TRBV29-1
len: 9
abundance: many
CDR3aa: SALSGNTIY

v_gene: TRBV28
len: 13
abundance: -
CDR3aa: ASSHGGGVNTEAF

v_gene: TRBV7-7
len: 12
abundance: -
CDR3aa: ASSPGQGAGEQF

v_gene: TRBV4-1
len: 16
abundance: -
CDR3aa: ASSQIRVGAGGVDEQF

v_gene: TRBV18
len: 16
abundance: once
CDR3aa: ASSPPNFQGSSGNTIY

v_gene: TRBV2
len: 13
abundance: -
CDR3aa: ASSGGPLGVDTQY

v_gene: TRBV11-2
len: 12
abundance: -
CDR3aa: ASSSGRSVYEQY

v_gene: TRBV29-1
len: 17
abundance: -
CDR3aa: SARQRPGVCLGYNSPLH

v_gene: TRBV5-1
len: 13
abundance: -
CDR3aa: ASSRLAGGTDTQY

v_gene: TRBV5-1
len: 13
abundance: -
CDR3aa: ASSLTRGGTDTQY

v_gene: TRBV30
len: 9
abundance: -
CDR3aa: AAAGDTEAF

v_gene: TRBV28
len: 12
abundance: -
CDR3aa: ASSAQAGANVLT

v_gene: TRBV15
len: 11
abundance: -
CDR3aa: ATSIAVTRELF

v_gene: TRBV6-6
len: 12
abundance: -
CDR3aa: ASSYLAGYNEQF

v_gene: TRBV19
len: 12
abundance: -
CDR3aa: ASSWAGLNEKLF

v_gene: TRBV27
len: 14
abundance: once
CDR3aa: ASSDVGGPNTGELF

v_gene: TRBV6-6
len: 14
abundance: -
CDR3aa: ASGTRDRDERNGYT

v_gene: TRBV6-1
len: 11
abundance: -
CDR3aa: ASSEILRGGYT

v_gene: TRBV15
len: 14
abundance: -
CDR3aa: ATSREGLAGFNEQF

v_gene: TRBV6-5
len: 13
abundance: -
CDR3aa: ASSPSWDSDSPLH

v_gene: TRBV30
len: 10
abundance: -
CDR3aa: AWSRGGTEAF

v_gene: TRBV12-3/TRBV12-4
len: 11
abundance: -
CDR3aa: ATRAPTGYGYT

v_gene: TRBV5-3
len: 12
abundance: once
CDR3aa: ARSFGRGQETQY

v_gene: TRBV6-5
len: 13
abundance: -
CDR3aa: ASQGTGLEGYGYT

v_gene: TRBV6-6
len: 15
abundance: -
CDR3aa: ASSPKTGTGGFYGYT

v_gene: TRBV19
len: 12
abundance: -
CDR3aa: ASSISQMNYGYT

v_gene: TRBV11-2
len: 12
abundance: -
CDR3aa: ASSLVGGTDTQY

v_gene: TRBV11-2
len: 16
abundance: -
CDR3aa: ASSLFFHGQGAANTIY

v_gene: TRBV28
len: 12
abundance: -
CDR3aa: ASLGQLGNSPLH

v_gene: TRBV9
len: 16
abundance: once
CDR3aa: ASSGGTSGKSGANVLT

v_gene: TRBV2
len: 14
abundance: -
CDR3aa: ASSVVLIVQNYGYT

v_gene: TRBV7-8
len: 11
abundance: -
CDR3aa: ASSLAGRNEQY

v_gene: TRBV30
len: 13
abundance: -
CDR3aa: AWSNAGTGTREQF

v_gene: TRBV29-1
len: 13
abundance: -
CDR3aa: SVDLAGGSYNEQF

v_gene: TRBV3-1/TRBV3-2
len: 13
abundance: -
CDR3aa: ASSQAPGGPGEQY

v_gene: TRBV18
len: 13
abundance: -
CDR3aa: ASSKDRSNTGELF

v_gene: TRBV5-4
len: 12
abundance: -
CDR3aa: ASSLEDTGTEAF

v_gene: TRBV4-1
len: 15
abundance: -
CDR3aa: ASSQDPRGGLSTEAF

v_gene: TRBV11-2
len: 15
abundance: -
CDR3aa: ASSFQPGGIAKNIQY

v_gene: TRBV19
len: 16
abundance: -
CDR3aa: ASSGGYRTPSNKNIQY

v_gene: TRBV5-1
len: 13
abundance: -
CDR3aa: ASSLEGQGYYGYT

v_gene: TRBV3-1/TRBV3-2
len: 11
abundance: -
CDR3aa: ASSQGQVYGYT